Below are 28 T cell receptor beta chains sequenced from a single sample in a study of T cell responses to AZD1222 COVID-19 vaccine. The method was immunoSEQ multiplex PCR; TCRdb's version includes in-frame clones alone and lacks a portion of them. The sample yields 100,000 to 150,000 clones, about 88% seen once. The sequences come from peripheral blood, collected on day 0 of AZD1222 vaccination. The receptors were gathered from an adult in good health.

The chain carries TRBV6-4 and TRBJ2-7, with D perhaps TRBD1 or TRBD2 (5 bases each). V shed 4 bases and J shed 4 bases, with 14 bases lying between them. CDR3 length equals 14 residues. Germline CDR1 reads MRHNA; CDR2 reads SNTAGT. CDR3 nucleotide sequence: TGTGCCAGCAGTGGCAGGGAGAAGAGGTACGAGCAGTACTTC. Translation gives CASSGREKRYEQYF.

The chain recombines TRBV4-3 with TRBJ1-1; D is uncertain. Looked up from germline, CDR1 is LGHNA and CDR2 is YSLEER. The CDR3 is made up of 15 amino acids. V gave up 1 base and J gave up 1 base, with 10 bases separating them. This chain's CDR3 is CASSQVLPGNTEAFF. DNA for the CDR3: TGCGCCAGCAGCCAAGTCCTCCCTGGGAACACTGAAGCTTTCTTT.

The V gene is TRBV7-3, the J gene TRBJ2-2; D may be TRBD1 or TRBD2 (5 bases each). V shed 1 base and J shed 4 bases, with 10 bases lying between them. The germline V gene encodes CDR1 SGHTA and CDR2 FQGTGA. This CDR3 has 15 amino acids. Here the CDR3 reads CASSLSPGPTGELFF. The CDR3 DNA follows: TGTGCCAGCAGCTTAAGCCCGGGACCCACCGGGGAGCTGTTTTTT.

This clone was seen a few times. The chain couples TRBV7-9 to TRBJ1-1; 7 bases line up with TRBD1. V dropped 6 bases and J dropped 5; count of bases not matched to a gene: 6. This CDR3 region has 13 residues. CDR1 is SEHNR and CDR2 is FQNEAQ in the germline V gene (reference sequence). The CDR3 region has the DNA TGTGCCAGCAGGGAAAGGGGGCGGACTGAAGCTTTCTTT. Translation: CASRERGRTEAFF.

The chain joins TRBV5-4 to TRBJ2-7; perhaps D is TRBD1 or TRBD2 (5 bases each). The V and J ends lost 5 bases and 9 bases respectively, with 12 bases between them. The CDR3 sequence is 11 residues long. Germline lookup yields CDR1 SGHNT and CDR2 YYREEE (reference sequence). CDR3 bases: TGTGCCAGCAGGGAGAACGGGGCGCAGTACTTC. Translation gives CASRENGAQYF.

This clone was found a few times. The gene calls are TRBV6-5 and TRBJ2-1, with a possible D match to TRBD2 (6 bases). There are 15 residues in the CDR3. Between the trimmed V and J ends, which lost 1 base and 2 bases, there was a span of 9 bases. Germline V CDR1 and CDR2: MNHEY, SVGAGI. CDR3 in amino acids: CASSYWGETYNEQFF. The CDR3 nucleotides read TGTGCCAGCAGTTACTGGGGGGAAACCTACAATGAGCAGTTCTTC.

V is TRBV19 and J is TRBJ1-1; D is possibly TRBD1 (6 bases). Germline V gives CDR1 LNHDA, CDR2 SQIVND (reference sequence). Trimming took off 4 bases at V and 9 bases at J, with 15 bases between the two ends. The CDR3 extends over 13 amino acids. CDR3 sequence (DNA): TGTGCCAGTAGTACCGGGGACATCGGTCAAGCTTTCTTT. Translating gives CASSTGDIGQAFF.

The chain has TRBV11-1 and TRBJ1-1; 9 nucleotides line up with TRBD1. V shed 5 bases and J 1 base; nucleotides not matched to a gene: 2. CDR3 size: 14 residues. Germline CDR1 and CDR2: SGHAT and FQDESV (reference sequence). In nucleotides, the CDR3 is TGTGCCAGCAGCAAGGGACAGGGGAACACTGAAGCTTTCTTT. Protein: CASSKGQGNTEAFF.

CDR3 residues: CASSLGVIAGTTDTQYF. The CDR3 coding sequence is TGTGCCAGCAGCTTAGGCGTGATAGCGGGGACCACAGATACGCAGTATTTT. V usage is TRBV13 and J usage is TRBJ2-3; TRBD2 agrees at 8 bases. Unmatched junction bases numbered 7, after V lost 0 bases and J lost 2 bases. The CDR3 spans 17 residues. Germline V gene data show CDR1 as PRHDT and CDR2 as FYEKMQ (reference sequence).

This clone was counted a few times. The chain's CDR3 is CASSPDTEAFF. The CDR3 coding sequence is TGTGCCAGCAGCCCGGACACTGAAGCTTTCTTT. V gene TRBV7-9 combines with J gene TRBJ1-1; D is ambiguous. The germline CDR1 and CDR2 sequences are SEHNR and FQNEAQ (reference sequence). The V gene lost 5 bases and the J gene lost 3 bases, with 4 bases spanning the gap. This CDR3 spans 11 amino acids.

The chain is built from TRBV28 and TRBJ1-3; the match to TRBD1 covers 10 bases. This CDR3 has 16 amino acids. The V and J ends lost 5 bases and 0 bases, in that order; junction bases with no gene match: 4. Germline V gene lookup returns CDR1 MDHEN and CDR2 SYDVKM. The CDR3 protein is CASSLGTGVSGNTIYF. The CDR3 DNA sequence: TGTGCCAGCAGTCTCGGGACAGGGGTCTCTGGAAACACCATATATTTT.

This CDR3 is CATSRGKSGTTLSYEQYF. The DNA for the CDR3 is TGTGCCACCAGCAGAGGAAAAAGTGGGACAACCCTCTCCTACGAGCAGTACTTC. The chain combines TRBV15 with TRBJ2-7, with a weak D call TRBD1 (6 bases). V gave up 1 base and J gave up 0 bases, with 19 bases separating them. CDR1 is LNHNV and CDR2 is YYDKDF in the germline V gene (reference sequence). CDR3 length: 18 residues.

The sample holds a few counts of this clone. This rearrangement joins TRBV2 to TRBJ2-1; a weak D match, TRBD2 (7 bases). This CDR3 has 13 amino acids. Per germline, CDR1 SNHLY and CDR2 FYNNEI. V was pared by 10 bases and J by 12 bases, with 22 bases between. DNA of the CDR3: TGTGCCACTTTAGGCGGGCGGGGGCCGGGGCAGTTCTTC. This encodes CATLGGRGPGQFF.

The rearrangement links TRBV27 to TRBJ2-5; 7 nucleotides agree with TRBD1. Germline loops: CDR1 MNHEY, CDR2 SMNVEV (reference sequence). The CDR3 loop spans 13 amino acids. V shed 6 bases and J 5 bases; nucleotides not matched to a gene: 6. The DNA of the CDR3 is TGTGCCAGCAGAGACAGGGTGAGGGAGACCCAGTACTTC. This encodes CASRDRVRETQYF.

The chain links TRBV7-8 to TRBJ2-2; TRBD1 is a possible D gene (5 bases). The CDR3 extends over 15 amino acids. Trimming removed 5 bases at V and 1 base at J, with 11 bases between. The germline gives CDR1 SGHVS, CDR2 FQNEAQ. The CDR3 here is CASSGSGWNTGELFF. The CDR3 region has the DNA TGTGCCAGCAGCGGTTCAGGGTGGAACACCGGGGAGCTGTTTTTT.

J is TRBJ1-6 and V is TRBV18, with a weak D call TRBD1 (6 bases). Trimming pared 2 bases from V and 5 bases from J, leaving 7 bases between. CDR3 length: 14 amino acids. Per germline, CDR1 KGHSH and CDR2 LQKENI. The CDR3 loop reads CASSPGGNNSPLHF. The CDR3 nucleotides read TGTGCCAGCTCACCAGGGGGCAATAATTCACCCCTCCACTTT.

The chain carries TRBV30 and TRBJ1-2, with TRBD1 matching 7 bases. Germline V gene sequence: CDR1 GTSNPN, CDR2 SVGIG (reference sequence). After removal of 3 bases from V and 1 base from J, the junction contained 8 bases not matched to a gene. The CDR3 has 15 residues. The CDR3 protein is CAWRTGNGFNYGYTF. CDR3 DNA sequence: TGTGCCTGGAGGACAGGGAACGGTTTTAACTATGGCTACACCTTC.

This clone has just a few counts. The V and J genes are TRBV19 and TRBJ1-4; 7 nucleotides match TRBD1. In germline, CDR1 is LNHDA, CDR2 SQIVND (reference sequence). The CDR3 sequence is 16 residues long. V gave up 5 bases and J gave up 4 bases; unmatched junction bases: 10. CDR3 in amino acids: CASSPVPQGINEKLFF. As DNA, the CDR3 is TGTGCCAGTAGTCCCGTCCCACAGGGGATTAATGAAAAACTGTTTTTT.

This sequence joins TRBV3-1 (or the pseudogene TRBV3-2) and TRBJ1-3; the D is unclear. With 4 bases removed from V and 0 bases from J, the gap between germline ends came to 16 bases. Germline CDR1 and CDR2: LGHDT and YNNKEL (reference sequence). This CDR3 comprises 17 residues. CDR3 sequence: CASSRSTEQISGNTIYF. DNA of the CDR3: TGTGCCAGCAGCCGATCGACCGAACAGATCTCTGGAAACACCATATATTTT.

In this sample, this clone turned up a few times. The chain uses TRBV5-1 and TRBJ2-2; TRBD1 aligns across 7 bases. Germline loops: CDR1 SGHRS, CDR2 YFSETQ. The CDR3 runs to 15 residues. Trimming removed 1 base from V and 5 bases from J; junction bases left unmatched: 5. DNA for the CDR3: TGCGCCAGCAGCTTGAGACAGGGTACGACCGGGGAGCTGTTTTTT. Translation gives CASSLRQGTTGELFF.

This sequence joins TRBV5-5 and TRBJ1-4, with unresolved D. CDR1 and CDR2 (germline): SGHKS, YYEKEE (reference sequence). The CDR3 runs to 13 residues. Trimming stripped 4 bases from V and 8 bases from J, with 12 bases between. The CDR3 spells CASSLSPGEKLFF. The CDR3 coding sequence is TGTGCCAGCAGCCTGTCCCCGGGGGAAAAACTGTTTTTT.

The genes are TRBV7-9 and TRBJ1-2; 9 nucleotides line up with TRBD1. The V gene's germline CDR1 is SEHNR and CDR2 FQNEAQ (reference sequence). This CDR3 comprises 16 residues. The J segment lost 4 bases and the V segment lost 5 bases, leaving 11 bases of the junction unmatched. CDR3 bases: TGTGCCAGCAGCGATTCCGGGACAGGGACCCTCTATGGCTACACCTTC. Translating it yields CASSDSGTGTLYGYTF.

This clone was recorded once. Other nucleotide sequences in the sample specify the same CDR3. The chain joins TRBV9 to TRBJ2-3, with unresolved D. CDR1 is SGDLS and CDR2 is YYNGEE in the germline V gene. V dropped 4 bases and J dropped 0 bases, with 9 bases sitting between them. The CDR3 is 14 amino acids. The DNA of the CDR3 is TGTGCCAGCAGCCCTCGAGGTAGCACAGATACGCAGTATTTT. Translating it yields CASSPRGSTDTQYF.

The chain employs TRBV3-1 (or the pseudogene TRBV3-2) and TRBJ2-2; tentatively, D is TRBD2 (5 bases). From germline, CDR1 is LGHDT and CDR2 YNNKEL (reference sequence). The CDR3 spans 16 residues. The ends were cut back, 6 bases at V and 0 bases at J, with 14 bases in the middle. The CDR3 is CASSLRGSSNTGELFF. In DNA form, the CDR3 reads TGTGCCAGCAGTCTCAGAGGGTCCTCGAACACCGGGGAGCTGTTTTTT.

A single count supports this clone. The chain couples TRBV4-1 to TRBJ2-1, with D possibly being TRBD2 (5 bases). The CDR3 is 13 amino acids. CDR1 is MGHRA and CDR2 is YSYEKL in the germline V gene. Deletions cut 1 base from V and 8 bases from J, with 9 bases between. The DNA for the CDR3 is TGCGCCAGCAGCCAAGGTCTAGCCTATGAGCAGTTCTTC. Protein sequence: CASSQGLAYEQFF.

As to this clone: One end of the junction fails to match germline, which may point to a read error. This rearrangement joins TRBV6-5 to TRBJ1-1; D call uncertain. CDR3 length: 14 amino acids. Germline V CDR1 and CDR2: MNHEY, SVGAGI. The DNA for the CDR3 is TGTGCCGGCAGTCCCCTCTGGGGGAACACTGAAGCTTTCTTT. Its protein is CAGSPLWGNTEAFF.

This clone was seen once. The gene calls are TRBV10-1 and TRBJ1-5, with a weak D call TRBD1 (6 bases). CDR1 WNHNN and CDR2 SYGVQD come from the germline V gene (reference sequence). The CDR3 is 15 residues long. V dropped 0 bases and J dropped 4 bases, with 10 bases sitting between them. Written as DNA, the CDR3 is TGCGCCAGCAGTGAGTCCCGGGACACGAATCAGCCCCAGCATTTT. Its translation is CASSESRDTNQPQHF.

This clone appeared once. The rearrangement uses TRBV10-1 and TRBJ1-3; D call uncertain. The CDR3 is made up of 14 amino acids. The germline V gene has CDR1 WNHNN and CDR2 SYGVQD (reference sequence). V shed 7 bases and J shed 0 bases, with 10 bases lying between them. The CDR3 region is CASINPSSGNTIYF. The CDR3 DNA sequence: TGCGCCAGCATCAATCCCAGCTCTGGAAACACCATATATTTT.